This section outlines one TCR beta chain sequence together with its context. This record comes from a study of blood T cell repertoires in COVID-19. Study details: T cells, B-cell-depleted T cells, or PBMCs supplied cDNA or gDNA.

CDR1 and CDR2 from the germline V gene are LGHNA and YSLEER. Trimming pared 0 bases from V and 2 bases from J, leaving 12 bases between. This CDR3 has 16 residues. Produced via immunoSEQ multiplex PCR; TCRdb's table is partial and in-frame only. The repertoire holds about 74,000 clones, about 86% seen once, with 1.9% in the top ten. The receptor's source is a woman older than 75 with active or convalescent COVID-19. The sequenced material came from peripheral blood. V and J are TRBV4-3 and TRBJ2-3, with D possibly matching TRBD1 (6 bases). In DNA form, the CDR3 reads TGCGCCAGCAGCCAAGAGGGCAGGGGAGCCACAGATACGCAGTATTTT. It codes for CASSQEGRGATDTQYF.